These 20 T cell receptor beta chains originate from one sample sequenced in a study of breast tumors, draining lymph nodes, adjacent tissues. The lymph nodes were axillary draining lymph nodes from breast cancer patients. One entry per CDR3 protein, called by TCRdb with MiXCR from the multiplex PCR reads. Of approximately 100,000 distinct CDR3 sequences listed, over 20% are singletons. What was sequenced was axillary lymph node tissue. Every receptor here comes from a female donor with breast cancer. Some clones in this sample may be carry-over from other donors' samples.

This clonotype was observed many times. The chain combines TRBV7-6 with TRBJ2-1, with 7 positions matching TRBD2. The V and J ends lost 8 bases and 6 bases, in that order; junction bases with no gene match: 7. This CDR3 contains 13 residues. CDR1 and CDR2 from the germline V gene are SGHVS and FNYEAQ. Here the CDR3 DNA reads TGTGCCAGCCGGGACTACGGTCCCAATGAGCAGTTCTTC. It codes for CASRDYGPNEQFF.

In this sample, this clonotype turned up a few times. A much larger clone differs from this one at a single base, so this may be a read error. The chain links TRBV11-2 to TRBJ1-5; 7 nucleotides align to TRBD1. In germline, CDR1 is SGHAT, CDR2 FQNNGV. V was pared by 5 bases and J by 6 bases, with 7 bases of the junction left unmatched. The CDR3 extends over 14 amino acids. The CDR3 is CASSPTGMSQPQHF. CDR3 nucleotides: TGTGCCAGCAGCCCGACAGGGATGAGTCAGCCCCAGCATTTT.

Comment on this clonotype: This may come from a read error, since a much larger clone is one base off. This chain uses TRBV25-1 with TRBJ2-2; 8 nucleotides agree with TRBD2. This CDR3 is 16 amino acids long. Germline CDR1 is MGHDK and CDR2 is SYGVNS. The CDR3, as DNA: TGTGCCAGCGGAAGAAGGGGTAGCGGGGACACCAGGGAGCTGTTTTTT. Encoded protein: CASGRRGSGDTRELFF.

The sample holds many counts of this clonotype. The chain carries TRBV30 and TRBJ1-2, with 12 positions matching TRBD1. The V gene's germline CDR1 is GTSNPN and CDR2 SVGIG (reference sequence). Trimming at V came to 2 bases and at J to 8 bases, leaving 6 bases not matched to a gene. The CDR3 runs to 14 residues. The DNA of the CDR3 is TGTGCCTGGAGTTCGGGACAGGGGGCGCCCGGCTACACCTTC. Residues: CAWSSGQGAPGYTF. Together with reference TRBV30 and TRBJ1-2, the CDR3 gives the full variable domain: SQTIHQWPATLVQPVGSPLSLECTVEGTSNPNLYWYRQAAGRGLQLLFYSVGIGQISSEVPQNLSASRPQDRQFILSSKKLLLSDSGFYLCAWSSGQGAPGYTFGSGTRLTVV.

This clonotype occurred many times. This chain uses TRBV20-1 with TRBJ1-4; 10 bases are shared with TRBD1. The trim removed 6 bases at V and 10 bases at J, leaving 8 bases unmatched. Germline-derived CDR1 and CDR2 are DFQATT and SNEGSKA (reference sequence). The CDR3 covers 13 residues. DNA for the CDR3: TGCAGTGCATACGGGACAGGGGACGGAAAACTGTTTTTT. Its protein is CSAYGTGDGKLFF.

This clonotype was observed a few times. A much larger clone differs from this one at a single base, so this may be a read error. The chain carries TRBV19 and TRBJ2-1; the D gene is possibly TRBD2 (6 bases). CDR3 length equals 16 residues. CDR1 and CDR2 from the germline V gene are LNHDA and SQIVND (reference sequence). The CDR3 loop reads CASSRTGGNHDNEQLF. The CDR3 nucleotides are TGTGCCAGTAGCAGGACTGGCGGGAACCATGACAATGAGCAGCTCTTC.

Note on this clonotype: A much larger clonotype is one base distant, so this may be a read error. V usage is TRBV19 and J usage is TRBJ2-7; TRBD1 agrees at 8 bases. Germline-derived CDR1 and CDR2 are LNHDA and SQIVND (reference sequence). The CDR3 has 17 residues. V dropped 5 bases and J dropped 1; count of bases not matched to a gene: 13. Written as DNA, the CDR3 is TGTGCCAGTAGTTCCCCCACTGACAGGGGTTCATCCTACGAGCAGTACTTC. Its translation: CASSSPTDRGSSYEQYF.

In its sample, this clonotype was seen many times. This sequence joins TRBV7-2 and TRBJ1-5; no clear D gene. This CDR3 comprises 15 residues. Trimming took 5 bases from V and 2 from J, leaving 13 bases between them. Germline values: CDR1 SGHTA, CDR2 FQGNSA. CDR3 DNA: TGTGCCAGCAGCCCGTTGGTTGGCGGCAATCAGCCCCAGCATTTT. The encoded protein is CASSPLVGGNQPQHF.

The CDR3 DNA follows: TGTGCCGGGACGGCGAACACCGGGGAGCTGTTTTTT. Protein product: CAGTANTGELFF. The gene calls are TRBV30 and TRBJ2-2; D may correspond to TRBD1 or TRBD2 (5 bases each). Germline CDR1 and CDR2: GTSNPN and SVGIG (reference sequence). V lost 8 bases and J 0 bases, leaving 7 bases between the germline ends. This CDR3 has 12 residues. Combining the CDR3 with reference TRBV30 and TRBJ2-2 gives the whole variable domain SQTIHQWPATLVQPVGSPLSLECTVEGTSNPNLYWYRQAAGRGLQLLFYSVGIGQISSEVPQNLSASRPQDRQFILSSKKLLLSDSGFYLCAGTANTGELFFGEGSRLTVL.

This clonotype has a count of ten or more. The chain links TRBV5-4 to TRBJ2-5; a possible D gene is TRBD2 (6 bases). The CDR3 is 15 amino acids. The germline gives CDR1 SGHNT, CDR2 YYREEE (reference sequence). Trimming pared 0 bases from V and 2 bases from J, leaving 11 bases between. CDR3 in DNA: TGTGCCAGCAGCTTGGGGGCTAGCGTACAAGAGACCCAGTACTTC. Protein: CASSLGASVQETQYF.

About this clonotype itself: Just one base apart from a much larger clone, this may be a read error. The conserved final phenylalanine or tryptophan is absent from the CDR3, which likely points to a read error. The gene calls are TRBV30 and TRBJ1-2, with 8 bases identical to TRBD1. In germline, CDR1 is GTSNPN, CDR2 SVGIG (reference sequence). Losses at the gene ends were 2 bases for V and 5 bases for J; bases not matched to a gene: 7. This CDR3 is built from 14 residues. CDR3: CAWSRTGRRYGYTL. In nucleotides, the CDR3 is TGTGCCTGGAGTAGGACAGGGAGACGGTATGGCTACACCCTC.

This clonotype was picked up many times. The chain carries TRBV2 and TRBJ2-1, with TRBD2 matching 8 bases. This CDR3 comprises 13 residues. V shed 7 bases, J shed 7 bases, and the junction held 6 bases outside the gene matches. Germline-derived CDR1 and CDR2 are SNHLY and FYNNEI. Here the CDR3 reads CASTRGGSNEQFF. The CDR3 DNA follows: TGTGCCAGCACCCGGGGGGGTTCTAATGAGCAGTTCTTC.

This clonotype has a count of ten or more. This chain links TRBV9 with TRBJ2-2, with no clear D. The germline CDR1 and CDR2 sequences are SGDLS and YYNGEE. Trimming left V 0 bases short and J 6 bases short, with 9 bases between. This CDR3 is built from 14 residues. The DNA of the CDR3 is TGTGCCAGCAGCGTAGGGACCCACGCCGGGGAGCTGTTTTTT. Protein sequence: CASSVGTHAGELFF.

The V gene is TRBV30, the J gene TRBJ1-4, with D unresolved. Germline-derived CDR1 and CDR2 are GTSNPN and SVGIG (reference sequence). The V gene lost 2 bases and the J gene lost 8 bases, with 15 bases spanning the gap. This CDR3 has 14 residues. CDR3 bases: TGTGCCTGGAGTTCTGGGCCCGTCGGGGAAAAACTGTTTTTT. It codes for CAWSSGPVGEKLFF. The variable domain in full, with the rest retrieved from reference TRBV30 and TRBJ1-4, is SQTIHQWPATLVQPVGSPLSLECTVEGTSNPNLYWYRQAAGRGLQLLFYSVGIGQISSEVPQNLSASRPQDRQFILSSKKLLLSDSGFYLCAWSSGPVGEKLFFGSGTQLSVL.

This clonotype was counted at least ten times. The chain is built from TRBV27 and TRBJ1-6; D is perhaps TRBD1 (5 bases). V lost 6 bases and J 7 bases, leaving 16 bases between the germline ends. This CDR3 is 15 amino acids long. CDR1 is MNHEY and CDR2 is SMNVEV in the germline V gene (reference sequence). CDR3 region: CASRRIRDGNSPLHF. DNA for the CDR3: TGTGCCAGCAGACGCATCCGGGACGGAAATTCACCCCTCCACTTT.

The genes are TRBV7-2 and TRBJ1-2; 8 bases agree with TRBD1. Germline V gene lookup returns CDR1 SGHTA and CDR2 FQGNSA. The CDR3 contains 15 residues. J gave up 4 bases and V 2 bases, and 6 bases lay outside the gene matches. This CDR3 reads CASSLRSGGFYGYTF. The CDR3 bases are TGTGCCAGCAGCTTACGGTCAGGGGGCTTCTATGGCTACACCTTC. Looking up the rest from reference TRBV7-2 and TRBJ1-2 gives the full variable domain: GAGVSQSPSNKVTEKGKDVELRCDPISGHTALYWYRQSLGQGLEFLIYFQGNSAPDKSGLPSDRFSAERTGGSVSTLTIQRTQQEDSAVYLCASSLRSGGFYGYTFGSGTRLTVV.

In its sample, this clonotype was seen a few times. The chain joins TRBV28 to TRBJ2-7; D possibly corresponds to TRBD2 (6 bases). Trimming shortened V by 4 bases and J by 0 bases, and 13 bases separated the two germline ends. Germline CDR1 reads MDHEN; CDR2 reads SYDVKM. This CDR3 region has 15 residues. This CDR3 is CASSSTSRSSYEQYF. The DNA of the CDR3 is TGTGCCAGCAGTTCAACTAGCCGAAGCTCCTACGAGCAGTACTTC.

This clonotype has ten or more counts. V and J are TRBV5-6 and TRBJ1-2; D remains ambiguous. Germline CDR1 reads SGHDT; CDR2 reads YYEEEE. The CDR3 runs 13 residues. V was clipped by 0 bases and J by 2 bases, with 5 bases between them. In nucleotides, the CDR3 is TGTGCCAGCAGCTTGGGCACGAACTATGGCTACACCTTC. Translated: CASSLGTNYGYTF.

A remark on this clonotype: Given a much more abundant clone one base away, this may be a read error. The J gene is TRBJ2-7, the V gene TRBV5-4, with 9 bases that match TRBD1. Unmatched junction bases numbered 4, after V lost 3 bases and J lost 3 bases. Looked up from germline, CDR1 is SGHNT and CDR2 is YYREEE (reference sequence). The CDR3 runs to 14 residues. The CDR3 bases are TGTGCCAGCAGCTATAGGACAGGGGTCTACGAGCAGTACTTC. This codes for CASSYRTGVYEQYF.

This clonotype appeared many times. This sequence joins TRBV9 and TRBJ1-4, with a tentative D call TRBD1 (6 bases). Germline CDR1 and CDR2: SGDLS and YYNGEE. The CDR3 runs to 13 residues. V lost 4 bases and J 8 bases, leaving 12 bases between the germline ends. As DNA, the CDR3 is TGTGCCAGCAGCACTCTACAGGGCGAAAAACTGTTTTTT. This sequence encodes CASSTLQGEKLFF.